A single sample gave rise to the 19 T cell receptor beta chains below, sequenced in a study of human T cells and chemical hapten exposure. Via MiXCR, TCRdb re-called the RACE reads, giving one row per CDR3 protein. The table lists about 84,000 distinct CDR3 sequences, approximately 10% of them singletons. Indicated time point: patch test 3, about 24 weeks after DPC sensitization. Treatment: therapeutic diphenylcyclopropenone sensitization with weekly scalp DPC. The material sequenced was whole blood, taken in connection with sensitization to the hapten diphenylcyclopropenone (DPC). Receptors originate from a woman aged 45 to 65 with alopecia areata. Some clones in this sample may be carry-over from other donors' samples.

The chain couples TRBV11-2 to TRBJ2-1; 7 bases agree with TRBD2. J lost 8 bases, V lost 3 bases, and 13 bases had no gene match. CDR1 and CDR2 (germline): SGHAT, FQNNGV. The CDR3 runs to 16 residues. DNA of the CDR3: TGTGCCAGCAGCTTGCGGGTGGGAGGGCTACAATATGAGCAGTTCTTC. It translates to CASSLRVGGLQYEQFF.

This clonotype was recorded a few times. This sequence joins TRBV6-2 or TRBV6-3 and TRBJ2-5; 13 bases agree with TRBD2. The CDR3 sequence is 16 residues long. CDR1 is MNHEY, CDR2 SVGEGT, per germline. J was trimmed by 5 bases and V by 4 bases; bases with no gene match: 7. CDR3 DNA sequence: TGTGCCAGCAGTTCCGGACTAGCGGGAGTAAGGGAGACCCAGTACTTC. Protein sequence: CASSSGLAGVRETQYF.

This clonotype was recorded at least ten times. This chain links TRBV15 with TRBJ2-1, with D perhaps matching TRBD1 (6 bases). There are 16 residues in the CDR3. With 1 base removed from V and 6 bases from J, the gap between germline ends came to 16 bases. Germline values: CDR1 LNHNV, CDR2 YYDKDF (reference sequence). For the CDR3, the DNA is TGTGCCACCAGCAGAGCCACCGGGACCAGGGGCAATGAGCAGTTCTTC. Its protein product is CATSRATGTRGNEQFF.

The chain combines TRBV7-9 with TRBJ2-2; no firm D call. V was clipped by 3 bases and J by 1 base, with 6 bases between them. The CDR3 is made up of 14 amino acids. Germline V gene data show CDR1 as SEHNR and CDR2 as FQNEAQ (reference sequence). CDR3 sequence (DNA): TGTGCCAGCAGCTTCAGCAGGAACACCGGGGAGCTGTTTTTT. It codes for CASSFSRNTGELFF.

The chain recombines TRBV6-5 with TRBJ2-7; D unresolved. The V gene's germline CDR1 is MNHEY and CDR2 SVGAGI. The CDR3 runs 17 residues. The V end lost 6 bases, the J end lost 1 base, and 22 bases lay between the germline ends. The CDR3 is CASSPRRPLGQSYEQYF. CDR3 in DNA: TGTGCCAGCAGCCCCCGACGACCCCTTGGGCAGTCCTACGAGCAGTACTTC.

This clonotype was counted at least ten times. The V and J genes are TRBV9 and TRBJ1-2; TRBD1 matches at 7 bases. The trim removed 4 bases at V and 5 bases at J, leaving 8 bases unmatched. Per germline, CDR1 SGDLS and CDR2 YYNGEE. This CDR3 comprises 14 residues. The CDR3 DNA sequence: TGTGCCAGCAGCTTCAGGACAGGACAATATGGCTACACCTTC. This codes for CASSFRTGQYGYTF.

This clonotype was picked up many times. The chain couples TRBV7-2 to TRBJ1-6; D perhaps matches TRBD1 (5 bases). Trimming shortened V by 4 bases and J by 6 bases, and 13 bases separated the two germline ends. Germline V CDR1 and CDR2: SGHTA, FQGNSA. The CDR3 extends over 15 amino acids. The CDR3 DNA sequence: TGTGCCAGCAGCTGGCAGCGGGACCGTAATTCACCCCTCCACTTT. It specifies CASSWQRDRNSPLHF.

This clonotype has at least ten counts. The rearrangement uses TRBV30 and TRBJ2-2; 9 nucleotides align to TRBD1. This CDR3 is 14 amino acids long. Per the germline V gene, CDR1 is GTSNPN and CDR2 is SVGIG (reference sequence). The V gene end was trimmed by 5 bases and the J gene end by 6 bases; junction bases not matched to a gene: 7. The DNA of the CDR3 is TGTGCCTGGGTCAGGGACAGGGAAGCCGGGGAGCTGTTTTTT. Protein sequence: CAWVRDREAGELFF.

In its sample, this clonotype was seen many times. The chain recombines TRBV18 with TRBJ2-1; the match to TRBD2 covers 10 bases. J gave up 7 bases and V 0 bases, and 6 bases lay outside the gene matches. This CDR3 contains 16 residues. Germline V gene data show CDR1 as KGHSH and CDR2 as LQKENI. CDR3 in amino acids: CASSPPSGRARNEQFF. The DNA of the CDR3 is TGTGCCAGCTCACCACCGAGCGGGAGGGCCAGGAATGAGCAGTTCTTC.

This clonotype has only a few counts. This chain links TRBV12-3 or TRBV12-4 with TRBJ2-4, with D perhaps matching TRBD2 (5 bases). The CDR3 extends over 15 amino acids. The V gene lost 6 bases and the J gene lost 1 base, with 13 bases spanning the gap. This CDR3 is CASSPRTLAKNIQYF. For the CDR3, the DNA is TGTGCCAGCAGCCCAAGGACTCTTGCCAAAAACATTCAGTACTTC.

This clonotype was seen ten or more times. The chain employs TRBV5-4 and TRBJ2-1; TRBD2 might be the D (5 bases). The V gene's germline CDR1 is SGHNT and CDR2 YYREEE (reference sequence). This CDR3 spans 15 amino acids. V was trimmed by 2 bases and J by 5 bases, leaving 14 bases between them. The CDR3 nucleotides read TGTGCCAGCAGCTTCGGGAATAGCGCTCACAATGAGCAGTTCTTC. It yields the protein CASSFGNSAHNEQFF.

This chain joins TRBV11-1 and TRBJ2-4; perhaps TRBD1 as D (5 bases). The length of the CDR3 is 12 residues. Germline loops: CDR1 SGHAT, CDR2 FQDESV (reference sequence). Deletions cut 5 bases from V and 10 bases from J, with 12 bases between. The CDR3 DNA reads as TGTGCCAGCAGCCTTCAGGGCGCGATTCAGTACTTC. It codes for CASSLQGAIQYF. The whole variable domain, filled in from reference TRBV11-1 and TRBJ2-4, reads EAEVAQSPRYKITEKSQAVAFWCDPISGHATLYWYRQILGQGPELLVQFQDESVVDDSQLPKDRFSAERLKGVDSTLKIQPAELGDSAMYLCASSLQGAIQYFGAGTRLSVL.

This clonotype was seen repeatedly, ten times or more. This chain links TRBV6-1 with TRBJ2-3; 8 bases map to TRBD2. Germline V gene sequence: CDR1 MNHNS, CDR2 SASEGT. The CDR3 is made up of 16 amino acids. Trimming at V came to 7 bases and at J to 2 bases, leaving 11 bases not matched to a gene. CDR3 sequence: CASNPGRAKTTDTQYF. The CDR3 DNA reads as TGTGCCAGCAATCCCGGGAGGGCCAAGACCACAGATACGCAGTATTTT.

This clonotype appeared many times. The chain couples TRBV11-2 to TRBJ2-1; D gene uncertain. CDR3 length: 14 amino acids. The V gene's germline CDR1 is SGHAT and CDR2 FQNNGV. V shed 5 bases and J shed 2 bases, with 10 bases lying between them. Here the CDR3 reads CASSPTRPYNEQFF. CDR3 nucleotide sequence: TGTGCCAGCAGCCCCACGAGGCCCTACAATGAGCAGTTCTTC.

This clonotype was observed at least ten times. The chain recombines TRBV9 with TRBJ2-1, with 13 bases lining up with TRBD2. Trimming at V came to 1 base and at J to 8 bases, leaving 15 bases not matched to a gene. Germline loops: CDR1 SGDLS, CDR2 YYNGEE. The CDR3 sequence is 19 residues long. CDR3 sequence (DNA): TGTGCCAGCAGCGTAAAGACAGGCGGACTAGCGGGAGAAAGGGATGAGCAGTTCTTC. Translated, it gives CASSVKTGGLAGERDEQFF.

This clonotype has ten or more counts. The V and J genes are TRBV6-1 and TRBJ1-5; perhaps TRBD1 as D (5 bases). CDR3 length: 14 residues. V lost 4 bases and J lost 3, with 10 bases in between. Germline CDR1 and CDR2: MNHNS and SASEGT. CDR3 in amino acids: CASSGGEINQPQHF. The CDR3 nucleotides are TGTGCCAGCAGTGGAGGGGAGATCAATCAGCCCCAGCATTTT.

This clonotype showed up many times. The rearrangement joins TRBV14 to TRBJ2-1, with 7 positions matching TRBD1. Per germline, CDR1 SGHDN and CDR2 FVKESK. J lost 12 bases, V lost 0 bases, and 8 bases had no gene match. CDR3 length equals 14 residues. The CDR3 loop reads CASSQDIGGLGQFF. In DNA, the CDR3 is TGTGCCAGCAGCCAAGATATAGGGGGCCTGGGGCAGTTCTTC.

This clonotype was found many times. The chain employs TRBV7-2 and TRBJ2-1; D perhaps matches TRBD2 (5 bases). The germline CDR1 and CDR2 sequences are SGHTA and FQGNSA. V lost 4 bases and J 0 bases, leaving 16 bases between the germline ends. This CDR3 contains 17 residues. Here the CDR3 DNA reads TGTGCCAGCAGCTCAATGGCTAGCCTATCCTCCTACAATGAGCAGTTCTTC. Translated, it gives CASSSMASLSSYNEQFF.

As to this clonotype: This may stem from a read error, because a much larger clone lies one nucleotide away. This chain joins TRBV3-1 and TRBJ1-5; D gene uncertain. Per the germline V gene, CDR1 is LGHDT and CDR2 is YNNKEL (reference sequence). Between the trimmed V and J ends, which lost 4 bases and 2 bases, there was a span of 12 bases. The CDR3 consists of 15 residues. The CDR3 bases are TGTGCCAGCAGCCCGGACGCTAGGGGCAATCAGCCCCAGCATTTT. It translates to CASSPDARGNQPQHF. Looking up the rest from reference TRBV3-1 and TRBJ1-5 gives the full variable domain: DTAVSQTPKYLVTQMGNDKSIKCEQNLGHDTMYWYKQDSKKFLKIMFSYNNKELIINETVPNRFSPKSPDKAHLNLHINSLELGDSAVYFCASSPDARGNQPQHFGDGTRLSIL.